This entry describes one TCR beta chain. This record comes from a study of blood T cell repertoires in COVID-19. Study-level information: Whether acute or convalescent, the COVID-19 samples came from the United States, Italy and Spain.

Original data processing: From reference gene primer amplification, estimates of nucleated cell counts were derived. Clones were read by immunoSEQ multiplex PCR, and TCRdb kept only the in-frame ones, dropping some. That table gives V, J and clone size, and the DNA gave D and trimming. The top ten hold 3.6% of the sample, which has about 220,000 clones, approximately 82% seen once. Trimming removed 6 bases from V and 5 bases from J; junction bases left unmatched: 7. CDR3 length: 15 amino acids. CDR1 is MNHEY, CDR2 SVGAGI, per germline. Sequencing was performed on peripheral blood. The source of this sequence is a woman over 75 with acute or convalescent COVID-19. The chain uses TRBV6-5 and TRBJ1-4, with 9 bases that match TRBD1. The CDR3 nucleotides read TGTGCCAGCAGGGACCCCGGACAGGGGAATGAAAAACTGTTTTTT. Amino acid sequence: CASRDPGQGNEKLFF.